The 18 T cell receptor beta chains reported below all come from one sample, sequenced in a study of blood T cell repertoires in COVID-19. Profiling relied on immunoSEQ multiplex PCR, and the TCRdb table lists in-frame clones only, not all of them. The profile shows about 240,000 clones, 70% to 90% of them singletons. Input material: peripheral blood. All receptors derive from a man over 45 with COVID-19, enrolled during active disease.

The chain employs TRBV5-4 and TRBJ1-6; D gene ambiguous. The CDR3 spans 14 residues. Trimming took off 0 bases at V and 8 bases at J, with 9 bases between the two ends. Germline V gene data show CDR1 as SGHNT and CDR2 as YYREEE (reference sequence). This chain's CDR3 is CASSLAPYDSPLHF. The DNA of the CDR3 is TGTGCCAGCAGCTTGGCGCCCTACGATTCACCCCTCCACTTT.

The chain couples TRBV9 to TRBJ2-2, with 9 bases lining up with TRBD1. The junction had 9 bases not matched to a gene; V was cut back by 4 bases and J by 5 bases. The V gene's germline CDR1 is SGDLS and CDR2 YYNGEE. The CDR3 contains 16 residues. The CDR3 DNA follows: TGTGCCAGCAGCCCCAGACAGGGGGGTGGGACCGGGGAGCTGTTTTTT. This encodes CASSPRQGGGTGELFF.

V and J are TRBV3-1 (or the pseudogene TRBV3-2) and TRBJ2-7; 7 bases are shared with TRBD1. The J segment lost 0 bases and the V segment lost 0 bases, leaving 8 bases of the junction unmatched. Germline lookup yields CDR1 LGHDT and CDR2 YNNKEL (reference sequence). CDR3 size: 17 residues. This CDR3 reads CASSQDHGTVSSYEQYF. The CDR3 coding sequence is TGTGCCAGCAGCCAAGATCATGGGACAGTAAGCTCCTACGAGCAGTACTTC.

This sequence joins TRBV7-2 and TRBJ2-7; weak D call: TRBD2 (6 bases). Germline CDR1 and CDR2: SGHTA and FQGNSA. The germline V and J ends were trimmed by 0 bases and 4 bases, with 13 bases remaining between them. The CDR3 sequence is 15 residues long. CDR3 sequence (DNA): TGTGCCAGCAGCTTAGCAGGAAGGAGGGGTTACGAGCAGTACTTC. It codes for CASSLAGRRGYEQYF.

The V and J genes are TRBV7-3 and TRBJ2-5; D not certain. CDR3 length: 13 amino acids. Germline-derived CDR1 and CDR2 are SGHTA and FQGTGA. Trimming shortened V by 1 base and J by 5 bases, and 8 bases separated the two germline ends. CDR3 protein: CASSLNPRETQYF. The CDR3, as DNA: TGTGCCAGCAGCTTAAATCCTCGTGAGACCCAGTACTTC.

The V call is TRBV29-1, the J call TRBJ1-4, with TRBD1 matching over 8 bases. V lost 4 bases to trimming and J lost 7 bases; unmatched junction nucleotides: 8. This CDR3 has 14 residues. Germline lookup yields CDR1 SQVTM and CDR2 ANQGSEA. DNA for the CDR3: TGCAGCGTTGTCCTTGGCAGGGGGCCTGAAAAACTGTTTTTT. Translating it yields CSVVLGRGPEKLFF.

The V gene is TRBV7-8, the J gene TRBJ1-2; D perhaps matches TRBD1 (6 bases). Germline V lookup: CDR1 SGHVS, CDR2 FQNEAQ. With 1 base removed from V and 8 bases from J, the gap between germline ends came to 20 bases. This CDR3 is built from 16 residues. CDR3: CASSLVRQASVRGYTF. The CDR3 bases are TGTGCCAGCAGCTTAGTACGACAGGCCTCTGTGAGAGGCTACACCTTC.

The V and J genes are TRBV28 and TRBJ1-5; D is perhaps TRBD1 (6 bases). This CDR3 comprises 16 residues. Germline V gives CDR1 MDHEN, CDR2 SYDVKM. V lost 2 bases and J lost 2, with 13 bases in between. Here the CDR3 DNA reads TGTGCCAGCAGTTTACCACAGGGTGCCCGCAATCAGCCCCAGCATTTT. As protein: CASSLPQGARNQPQHF.

J is TRBJ2-6 and V is TRBV29-1, with D perhaps matching TRBD2 (5 bases). The V end was cut by 5 bases, the J end by 2 bases, with 13 bases between. Looked up from germline, CDR1 is SQVTM and CDR2 is ANQGSEA. The CDR3 has 15 residues. CDR3 sequence reads: CSVTGSVPGANVLTF. The CDR3 DNA is TGCAGCGTTACGGGATCAGTCCCTGGGGCCAACGTCCTGACTTTC.

The rearrangement links TRBV7-9 to TRBJ1-3; 9 bases line up with TRBD1. J was trimmed by 8 bases and V by 6 bases; bases with no gene match: 8. The CDR3 is made up of 14 amino acids. The germline CDR1 and CDR2 sequences are SEHNR and FQNEAQ (reference sequence). CDR3 protein: CASRNRQGVDTIYF. The DNA for the CDR3 is TGTGCCAGCAGAAACAGACAGGGGGTGGACACCATATATTTT.

This clone was seen a few times. Other nucleotide sequences from this sample produce the same CDR3. The chain uses TRBV6-5 and TRBJ1-1, with D perhaps matching TRBD1 (6 bases). V was shortened by 6 bases and J by 1 base, with 9 bases between the two germline ends. The CDR3 covers 13 residues. Germline V gene lookup returns CDR1 MNHEY and CDR2 SVGAGI. Here the CDR3 reads CASRGHGNTEAFF. As DNA, the CDR3 is TGTGCCAGCAGGGGACATGGGAACACTGAAGCTTTCTTT.

This chain connects TRBV9 to TRBJ2-7, with D maybe TRBD2 (5 bases). This CDR3 spans 15 amino acids. CDR1 SGDLS and CDR2 YYNGEE come from the germline V gene. The V and J ends lost 2 bases and 5 bases respectively, with 17 bases between them. The CDR3 loop is CASSVFPTGKNEQYF. Here the CDR3 DNA reads TGTGCCAGCAGCGTGTTCCCGACGGGGAAGAACGAGCAGTACTTC.

V is TRBV6-2 or TRBV6-3 and J is TRBJ2-2, with 7 nucleotides matching TRBD2. Germline lookup yields CDR1 MNHEY and CDR2 SVGEGT. V trimming: 5 bases; J trimming: 5 bases; junction bases outside the gene matches: 8. The CDR3 totals 15 residues. CDR3 DNA sequence: TGTGCCAGCAGTCCCCGAGGCGGGGGAACCGGGGAGCTGTTTTTT. Its translation is CASSPRGGGTGELFF.

The chain recombines TRBV5-1 with TRBJ1-2; D possibly corresponds to TRBD1 (6 bases). Germline V gives CDR1 SGHRS, CDR2 YFSETQ. V lost 4 bases, J lost 1 base, and 14 bases lay in between. The CDR3 covers 15 residues. The DNA for the CDR3 is TGCGCCAGCAGCAGAGCACAGGGTGATAACTATGGCTACACCTTC. It encodes CASSRAQGDNYGYTF.

This chain links TRBV5-5 with TRBJ1-3; TRBD1 might be the D (5 bases). This CDR3 has 17 residues. Germline V gene data show CDR1 as SGHKS and CDR2 as YYEKEE (reference sequence). V was cut by 1 base and J by 0 bases, with 14 bases left in between. The DNA for the CDR3 is TGTGCCAGCAGCTTGTTCGCCGACAGCCGCTCTGGAAACACCATATATTTT. This codes for CASSLFADSRSGNTIYF.

The V gene is TRBV9, the J gene TRBJ2-1, with D perhaps TRBD1 (6 bases). CDR1 SGDLS and CDR2 YYNGEE come from the germline V gene. Between the trimmed V and J ends, which lost 4 bases and 6 bases, there was a span of 11 bases. The CDR3 spans 13 residues. The chain's CDR3 is CASSSRGGNEQFF. CDR3 bases: TGTGCCAGCAGCTCCAGGGGTGGCAATGAGCAGTTCTTC.

J is TRBJ2-7 and V is TRBV6-6; TRBD1 might be the D (6 bases). CDR3 size: 16 residues. In germline, CDR1 is MNHNY, CDR2 SVGAGI (reference sequence). The V end lost 2 bases, the J end lost 3 bases, and 17 bases lay between the germline ends. This CDR3 reads CASSYIQGARDYEQYF. CDR3 nucleotides: TGTGCCAGCAGTTACATACAGGGCGCAAGAGACTACGAGCAGTACTTC.

The V call is TRBV6-5, the J call TRBJ2-6; weak D call: TRBD2 (5 bases). V was trimmed by 3 bases and J by 8 bases, leaving 17 bases between them. This CDR3 has 16 residues. Germline lookup yields CDR1 MNHEY and CDR2 SVGAGI. In DNA form, the CDR3 reads TGTGCCAGCAGTTATCTCCCCCGGGGAAGTTCCAACGTCCTGACTTTC. Its translation is CASSYLPRGSSNVLTF.